This paragraph reports one T cell receptor beta chain. Its antigen is not yet known. No base quality values were provided; no much bigger clone lies one nucleotide off. Patients with a history of autoimmune disease or receiving systemic immunosuppression were excluded from the trial. In every dose cohort, peripheral blood was drawn for TCR sequencing at baseline, cycle 4 day 1, and cycle 7 day 1. The samples were drawn from a first-in-human, open-label, multicenter phase I dose-escalation trial of ivuxolimab. Adults with locally advanced or metastatic melanoma, renal cell carcinoma, hepatocellular carcinoma or head and neck squamous cell carcinoma were enrolled in the trial. Before TCR sequencing, CD4+ T cells and CD8+ T cells were sorted from peripheral blood as separate populations. This specimen comes from a study of OX40 agonist ivuxolimab in advanced cancers. At the level of the whole study: Ivuxolimab was an agonistic, fully human IgG2 monoclonal antibody directed against OX40 (CD134), a costimulatory receptor. Intravenous ivuxolimab was administered to patients every 2 weeks at six dose levels: 0.01, 0.1, 0.3, 1.5, 3 and 10 mg/kg. Of the approximately 50 dose-escalation patients, hepatocellular carcinoma was present in about 20, melanoma in approximately 15, renal cell carcinoma in 9 and head and neck cancer in 9. In the dose-escalation cohort, around four fifths of patients were male, and the mean age was roughly 60 years, with a range of about 23 to 90. Prior anti-PD-1, anti-PD-L1 or anti-CTLA-4 therapy was permitted, and approximately 39% of dose-escalation patients had received checkpoint inhibitors. Three dose-escalation patients achieved partial responses, one with hepatocellular carcinoma and two with cutaneous melanoma. The purpose of peripheral TCRbeta sequencing was to test whether ivuxolimab changed TCR sequence diversity and led to clonal T-cell expansion. The paper reports the monotherapy dose-escalation portion (N ≈ 50 patients) of the phase I ivuxolimab trial. Results the study describes overall, beyond this receptor: Low levels of normalized T-cell clonal expansion were also seen in some nonresponding patients. In partial responders in the 0.1-3.0 mg/kg groups, normalized peripheral clonal expansion was found to be among the lowest, especially among CD8+ T cells. The antigen specificity of the clonally expanded peripheral T cells was not determined. At doses from 0.1 to 3.0 mg/kg, clonal expansion was seen in both CD4+ and CD8+ blood T cells between baseline and week 6. After ivuxolimab, CD8+ T cells had more expanded clones than CD4+ T cells on average.

To sequence the TCRbeta CDR3 region, genomic DNA was isolated from the sorted cells. The immunoSEQ Assay was used to sequence the TCRbeta CDR3 regions. TCRdb obtained this table from immuneACCESS and retained in-frame rearrangements with V and J assigned. These tables miss some clones; where compared with another copy, unresolved V genes account for less than half of the shortfall, and the remainder is unexplained. The sample table contains around 79,000 clones; only one count was recorded for approximately 85% of them. About 0.6% of the sample belongs to the ten largest clones. Sequenced material: CD4+ or CD8+ T cells sorted from blood, taken in a trial of the OX40 agonist ivuxolimab. The TCR originated in an adult with an advanced solid tumor such as melanoma, head and neck, liver or kidney cancer.

CDR3 region: CASRGGSSTDTQYF. In nucleotides, the sequence is TGTGCCAGCCGTGGGGGTTCCTCCACAGATACGCAGTATTTT. The V and J segments used are TRBV18 and TRBJ2-3; the D gene is possibly TRBD1 or TRBD2, with 5 bases matching each. Between the V and J ends, shortened by 8 bases and 2 bases respectively, the junction contains 14 bases. The CDR3, from cysteine to phenylalanine, totals 14 residues. Only the CDR3 DNA stays, 42 bases, in frame from base 1. As encoded in the germline V gene, CDR1 is KGHSH while CDR2 is LQKENI.